The clone carrying this T cell receptor beta chain has a handful of counts. This sample stems from a study of T-cell memory formation after mild COVID-19. The CDR3 is 13 residues long. Trimming took 6 bases from V and 3 from J, leaving 11 bases between them. CDR1 is ENHRY and CDR2 is SYGVKD in the germline V gene. TCRdb reprocessed the 5' RACE reads via MiXCR and lists one record per CDR3 protein. In the table there are under 450,000 distinct CDR3 sequences, more than 20% of which are singletons. The J gene is TRBJ1-2, the V gene TRBV10-3; a weak D match, TRBD1 (5 bases). This receptor was obtained from an adult woman who had mild COVID-19 (a few samples of this study predate the infection). Cell type and time point are not known. Sequencing was performed on PBMCs or a T cell subset sorted from them (not recorded which). CDR3 coding DNA: TGTGCCATCAGCGCGGACACGGACTATGGCTACACCTTC. Its protein product is CAISADTDYGYTF.